The 4 T cell receptor beta chains given below trace back to one sample, sequenced in a study of identical twins. TCRdb re-called the 5' RACE reads with MiXCR, one entry per CDR3 protein. The sample consists of fewer than 550,000 distinct CDR3 sequences, 13% to 15% of them appearing once. These data were also filed under a second study, of yellow fever vaccine responses in identical twins.

The sequencing input was CD4+ T cells sorted from blood. Receptor source: a woman between 18 and 29 years old in good health.

The rearrangement joins TRBV20-1 to TRBJ2-3; D is unresolved. The CDR3 has 13 amino acids. The germline gives CDR1 DFQATT, CDR2 SNEGSKA (reference sequence). With 3 bases removed from V and 6 bases from J, the gap between germline ends came to 13 bases. This chain's CDR3 is CSASLLQGDTQYF. The CDR3 nucleotides are TGCAGTGCTAGTTTGCTCCAAGGCGATACGCAGTATTTT.

This clonotype was observed a few times. The genes are TRBV11-2 and TRBJ2-5, with a tentative D call TRBD2 (6 bases). In germline, CDR1 is SGHAT, CDR2 FQNNGV. Trimming cost V 5 bases and J 5 bases, with 15 bases left between them. The CDR3 totals 14 residues. The CDR3 is CASSPSGRTETQYF. CDR3 sequence (DNA): TGTGCCAGCAGCCCTTCCGGGAGAACGGAGACCCAGTACTTC.

This chain joins TRBV6-2 or TRBV6-3 and TRBJ2-7; perhaps D is TRBD1 or TRBD2 (5 bases each). From germline, CDR1 is MNHEY and CDR2 SVGEGT. Trimming took off 9 bases at V and 8 bases at J, with 20 bases between the two ends. This CDR3 is built from 13 residues. CDR3 bases: TGTGCCAGTGCACCGGGACCAACCGTCAAGCAGTACTTC. Protein sequence: CASAPGPTVKQYF.

This clonotype has more than one count but fewer than ten. The gene calls are TRBV4-3 and TRBJ2-7; TRBD2 agrees at 8 bases. Germline-derived CDR1 and CDR2 are LGHNA and YSLEER. This CDR3 is 15 amino acids long. With V trimmed by 4 bases and J by 3 bases, 8 bases remained unmatched. This chain's CDR3 is CASSLNIAGNYEQYF. CDR3 bases: TGCGCCAGCAGCCTAAATATAGCGGGAAACTACGAGCAGTACTTC.